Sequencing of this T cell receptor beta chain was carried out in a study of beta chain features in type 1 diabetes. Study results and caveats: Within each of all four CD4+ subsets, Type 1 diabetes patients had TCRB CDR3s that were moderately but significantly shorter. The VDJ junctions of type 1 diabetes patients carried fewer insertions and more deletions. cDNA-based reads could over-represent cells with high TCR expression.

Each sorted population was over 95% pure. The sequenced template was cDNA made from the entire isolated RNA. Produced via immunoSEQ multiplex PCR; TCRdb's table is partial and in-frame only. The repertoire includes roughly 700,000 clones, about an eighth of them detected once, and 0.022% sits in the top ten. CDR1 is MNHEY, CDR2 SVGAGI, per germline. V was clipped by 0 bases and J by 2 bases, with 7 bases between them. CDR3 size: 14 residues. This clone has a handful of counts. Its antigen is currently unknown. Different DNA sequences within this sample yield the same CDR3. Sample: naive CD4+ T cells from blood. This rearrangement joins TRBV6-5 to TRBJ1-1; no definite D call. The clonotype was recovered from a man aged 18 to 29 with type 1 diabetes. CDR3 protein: CASSYSKGNTEAFF. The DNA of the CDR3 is TGTGCCAGCAGTTACTCGAAGGGAAACACTGAAGCTTTCTTT.